This T cell receptor (beta chain) was identified in a study of shared clonotypes between healthy human individuals (dated by TCRdb to about 2020). As for the study more broadly: A few men and two women, aged 18 to 49 years, made up the cohort. Leukapheresis yielded between about 0.94 and 9 billion PBMCs per donor. To estimate repertoire size and how much clonotype sharing occurs between individuals, the study deeply sequenced the blood TCR repertoires of roughly 5 healthy adults. Per donor, three plates each were used for CD4 naive and CD4 memory, two for CD8 naive, and one for CD8 memory. Libraries were prepared and TCR repertoires were sequenced by different laboratories using diverse techniques, in order to increase sequencing depth and limit assay-specific biases.

Study-wide findings and limitations: Sampling was limited to blood, and TCR repertoires in tissue likely differ from TCR repertoires in blood. Higher generation probabilities were observed for clonotypes shared by all four sorted-subset donors than for non-shared clonotypes. Pairwise subsampling led to the expectation that sequencing depth would affect the degree of clonotype sharing among donors. Because the study included a small number of donors, the genetic and exposure-history diversity represented was limited. About 5% of naive CD4, roughly 3.5% of naive CD8, 2% to 2.5% of memory CD4, and less than 0.45% of memory CD8 clonotypes were shared across several donors. Larger estimated clonotype richness was generally found for naive subsets than for memory subsets. Incomplete sequencing was indicated by rarefaction of sorted-subset datasets, despite the large sequencing depth.

The donors were healthy, HIV-negative adults who had no recently reported acute infections or vaccinations. All donors were Caucasian adults living in Nashville, Tennessee, USA. CD4+ T cells were enriched through magnetic negative selection, after which naive cells were positively selected on CD45RA and the remaining negative fraction served as the memory subset. Blood was collected by leukapheresis, and PBMCs were isolated by Ficoll-Histopaque density gradient centrifugation and then cryopreserved in liquid nitrogen vapor phase. Analytical flow cytometry was used to check the purity and quantity of every magnetically sorted T cell population. Genomic DNA was isolated from every sorted fraction and measured by UV absorbance on a Nanodrop 2000c. TCR CDR3 regions were amplified from genomic DNA by multiplex PCR using the deep immunoSEQ assay. For each cell subset, the extracted genomic DNA was distributed evenly across all wells of several immunoSEQ 96-well plates, and each plate served as one replicate. For sorted subsets, each replicate PCR was loaded with approximately 0.2 ug genomic DNA, equivalent to roughly 30,000 T cell genomes. Purified libraries were quantified with a Qubit 3.0 fluorometer, sized on a Bioanalyzer 2100, and re-quantified with the KAPA Library Quantification kit. Every immunoSEQ 96-well plate was sequenced on a separate single-read 150-cycle Illumina NextSeq 550 flow cell. Per the authors' processing: The immunoSEQ output contained only junctional sequences without quality scores, so filtering could not match that applied to full-length reads. Sequences were annotated with PyIR, a Python wrapper for IgBLAST v1.9, using IMGT germline references to assign V/J genes and CDR3. Reads were removed for weak V/J assignments (E-value above 1e-6), missing CDR3, stop codons, out-of-frame junctions, or ambiguous translated residues. V3J clonotypes were defined by identical inferred V gene, J gene, and CDR3 amino acid sequence. Percentage overlap between repertoires was calculated by dividing the number of shared unique clonotypes by the size of the smaller repertoire. Three approaches were used to assess repertoire richness: RTK rarefaction, the Chao1 estimator, and Recon v2.1 estimates of unobserved clonotypes. OLGA was used to compute generation probabilities for all TCRbeta clonotypes that the gDNA method yielded from a few donors. TCRdb's version of the immuneACCESS table is confined to in-frame rearrangements and falls short of the full clone set. An unresolved V gene accounts for under half of the shortfall where checked; the remainder is of unknown origin. V, J and clone size were drawn from that table, and D and trimming were deduced from the DNA. This sample gives roughly 170,000 clones in total; approximately 62% of them show up just once. The ten largest clones capture 8.5% to 12% of the sample.

About this clone itself: The antigen this receptor binds is unknown. Per-nucleotide qualities are absent, and no much larger clonotype sits a single base away.

The CDR3 measures 15 amino acids from cysteine to phenylalanine. Only CDR3 DNA is held: 45 bases, read in frame from base 1. V gives up 5 bases and J gives up 0 bases, and the segment between their germline ends measures 10 bases. CDR1 SGHNT and CDR2 YENEEA are derived from the germline V gene. Recombination linked TRBV11-3 to TRBJ2-2; the D region possibly corresponds to TRBD2 (6 bases align). Sequencing used memory CD4+ T cells sorted from blood. The cell subset or site label of this sample denotes: CD45RA-negative fraction. The sequence came from a man aged 25-40 years in good health. In nucleotide form, the sequence is TGTGCCAGCAGCCCGGTAGCGGCGAACACCGGGGAGCTGTTTTTT. It translates as CASSPVAANTGELFF.